The 22 T cell receptor beta chains reported below all come from one sample, sequenced in a study of regulatory T cells in long-lasting Graves disease (dated by TCRdb to the early 2020s). In the paper's terms, the time point label means: newly diagnosed GD, antithyroid drugs for less than 3 months. For both TCR sequencing and RNA sequencing, RNA was extracted from PBMCs using TRIzol. The library was prepared using multiplex PCR. The sequencer was an Illumina HiSeq 4000. CDR3 regions were amplified by Arm-PCR with iRepertoire HTBI primers to construct TCR beta libraries. TCRdb ran its own pipeline on the public reads, namely fastp trimming at Q25 and MiXCR clone calling, and kept in-frame beta chains. Each entry is one CDR3 protein sequence, shown with its most common DNA and genes. This sample comprises 440,000 or so distinct CDR3 sequences, 16% of them detected only once. Jointly, the top ten make up around a tenth of the sample.

In addition, the sample was reused for a study of T cells in Graves' hyperthyroidism and ophthalmopathy.

Sample: peripheral blood mononuclear cells (PBMCs), taken at new diagnosis, from a patient treated with antithyroid drugs. These TCRs come from a woman in her 30s with Graves disease. Donor details come from another sample of the same person, matched by shared clones.

The table lists this clonotype with many counts. The chain carries TRBV19 and TRBJ2-1, with 10 bases fitting TRBD2. The CDR3 has 14 residues. Germline CDR1 LNHDA, CDR2 SQIVND (reference sequence). V lost 6 bases, J lost 6 bases, and 5 bases stayed unmatched. The CDR3: CASSTSGTSNEQFF. Here the CDR3 DNA reads TGTGCCAGTAGCACTAGCGGGACATCCAATGAGCAGTTCTTC.

This clonotype was found once. A read error is possible here, since a much larger clone lies one base away. The chain is built from TRBV6-1 and TRBJ2-7; D unresolved. Germline V CDR1 and CDR2: MNHNS, SASEGT. The length of the CDR3 is 13 residues. CDR3 DNA: TGTACCAGCAGTACACCTAACGGTAACGAGCAGTACTTC. Protein sequence: CTSSTPNGNEQYF.

This clonotype has ten or more counts. The gene calls are TRBV28 and TRBJ2-7; 9 nucleotides match TRBD2. V trimming: 3 bases; J trimming: 9 bases; junction bases outside the gene matches: 12. CDR1 is MDHEN and CDR2 is SYDVKM in the germline V gene. The CDR3 covers 15 residues. CDR3 nucleotide sequence: TGTGCCAGCAGTTTGGGCGGGAGGGCCGTCTATGGGCAGTACTTC. Protein sequence: CASSLGGRAVYGQYF.

This clonotype was observed a few times. The chain is built from TRBV27 and TRBJ2-7; tentatively, D is TRBD2 (6 bases). Germline V gives CDR1 MNHEY, CDR2 SMNVEV (reference sequence). The CDR3 loop spans 13 amino acids. Deletions cut 2 bases from V and 4 bases from J, with 9 bases between. The CDR3 protein is CASSLVRGYEQYF. The CDR3 nucleotides read TGTGCCAGCAGTTTAGTGCGGGGATACGAGCAGTACTTC.

As for this clonotype: This sequence may be a read error, since a much larger clone differs from it by one base. This chain links TRBV11-2 with TRBJ2-1; unclear D gene. The CDR3 has 15 residues. Germline V gives CDR1 SGHAT, CDR2 FQNNGV. The DNA for the CDR3 is TGTGCCAGCAGCTTAAGGCCGGATACTTACAATGGGCAGTTCTTC. Amino acid sequence: CASSLRPDTYNGQFF.

This clonotype showed up many times. V and J are TRBV6-1 and TRBJ2-1; D might be TRBD2 (5 bases). Trimming took off 5 bases at V and 5 bases at J, with 13 bases between the two ends. Germline CDR1 and CDR2: MNHNS and SASEGT. The CDR3 is 14 amino acids. CDR3 protein: CASSPKGSHNEQFF. The CDR3, as DNA: TGTGCCAGCAGTCCTAAAGGGAGCCACAATGAGCAGTTCTTC.

This clonotype has ten or more counts. The chain combines TRBV2 with TRBJ2-7; 7 bases match TRBD1. The CDR3 extends over 14 amino acids. Germline CDR1 and CDR2: SNHLY and FYNNEI. V shed 4 bases, J shed 8 bases, and the junction held 11 bases outside the gene matches. CDR3 residues: CASSGKGQLKQQYF. CDR3 DNA: TGTGCCAGCAGTGGTAAGGGACAGCTGAAACAGCAGTACTTC.

This clonotype was picked up many times. DNA of the CDR3: TGTGCCAGCTCACCGAGGACAGTGGGTGAGCAGTTCTTC. This encodes CASSPRTVGEQFF. The genes are TRBV18 and TRBJ2-1, with a tentative D call TRBD1 (6 bases). This CDR3 region has 13 residues. The V end lost 3 bases, the J end lost 9 bases, and 12 bases lay between the germline ends. From germline, CDR1 is KGHSH and CDR2 LQKENI.

CDR3 in DNA: TGTGCCACCGCATACACTGAAGCTTTCTTT. This gives the protein CATAYTEAFF. The V call is TRBV6-1, the J call TRBJ1-1, with unresolved D. V was cut by 10 bases and J by 3 bases, with 6 bases left in between. CDR1 MNHNS and CDR2 SASEGT come from the germline V gene. This CDR3 has 10 amino acids.

The table lists this clonotype with many counts. The chain uses TRBV7-6 and TRBJ2-7; weak D call: TRBD1 (6 bases). V lost 1 base to trimming and J lost 1 base, with 11 bases between them. The V gene's germline CDR1 is SGHVS and CDR2 FNYEAQ. The CDR3 loop spans 15 amino acids. CDR3 DNA sequence: TGTGCCAGCAGCTTAGTCCAGGGGCAGTCCTACGAGCAGTACTTC. Translated, it gives CASSLVQGQSYEQYF. Filled out from reference TRBV7-6 and TRBJ2-7, the complete variable domain reads GAGVSQSPRYKVTKRGQDVALRCDPISGHVSLYWYRQALGQGPEFLTYFNYEAQQDKSGLPNDRFSAERPEGSISTLTIQRTEQRDSAMYRCASSLVQGQSYEQYFGPGTRLTVT.

This clonotype appeared many times. V is TRBV20-1 and J is TRBJ1-6; perhaps TRBD1 as D (6 bases). Trimming cost V 3 bases and J 7 bases, with 16 bases left between them. Germline values: CDR1 DFQATT, CDR2 SNEGSKA (reference sequence). The CDR3 is 15 residues long. CDR3 DNA: TGCAGTGCTAGGATTACAGGGTTTAACAATTCACCCCTCCACTTT. Amino acids: CSARITGFNNSPLHF.

There are many counts of this clonotype. The genes are TRBV11-2 and TRBJ2-1; 8 bases line up with TRBD2. The CDR3 extends over 15 amino acids. The germline V gene encodes CDR1 SGHAT and CDR2 FQNNGV. V dropped 6 bases and J dropped 8; count of bases not matched to a gene: 12. CDR3 DNA sequence: TGTGCCAGCAGGAAGAGCGGGAGTTTAGGCGATGAGCAGTTCTTC. Translated: CASRKSGSLGDEQFF.

The chain joins TRBV27 to TRBJ1-1, with 7 bases aligning to TRBD1. The CDR3 has 14 amino acids. The ends lost 5 bases at V and 8 bases at J; junction bases unmatched: 11. The germline V gene encodes CDR1 MNHEY and CDR2 SMNVEV (reference sequence). CDR3 loop: CASSRISPRGEAFF. In DNA, the CDR3 is TGTGCCAGCAGTAGGATTTCCCCCAGGGGGGAAGCTTTCTTT.

This clonotype was seen many times. The genes are TRBV18 and TRBJ2-3, with D possibly matching TRBD2 (6 bases). The germline CDR1 and CDR2 sequences are KGHSH and LQKENI. Trimming removed 2 bases from V and 3 bases from J, with 9 bases in between. This CDR3 has 14 residues. The CDR3 nucleotides are TGTGCCAGCTCACCAATTGGGGGGACAGATACGCAGTATTTT. This gives the protein CASSPIGGTDTQYF. The entire variable domain, with the rest obtained from reference TRBV18 and TRBJ2-3, is as follows: NAGVMQNPRHLVRRRGQEARLRCSPMKGHSHVYWYRQLPEEGLKFMVYLQKENIIDESGMPKERFSAEFPKEGPSILRIQQVVRGDSAAYFCASSPIGGTDTQYFGPGTRLTVL.

V usage is TRBV7-8 and J usage is TRBJ2-2; tentatively, D is TRBD1 or TRBD2 (5 bases each). The CDR3 is 15 residues long. Between the trimmed V and J ends, which lost 6 bases and 3 bases, there was a span of 14 bases. CDR1 is SGHVS, CDR2 FQNEAQ, per germline. The chain's CDR3 is CASRGERAHTGELFF. CDR3 DNA: TGTGCCAGCAGGGGGGAGAGGGCCCACACCGGGGAGCTGTTTTTT.

The V and J genes are TRBV7-6 and TRBJ2-3, with D uncertain. The CDR3 sequence is 15 residues long. The V end was cut by 5 bases, the J end by 2 bases, with 14 bases between. In germline, CDR1 is SGHVS, CDR2 FNYEAQ. CDR3: CASSVGWANTDTQYF. CDR3 nucleotide sequence: TGTGCCAGCAGCGTGGGGTGGGCGAACACAGATACGCAGTATTTT.

This clonotype was recorded many times. The genes are TRBV18 and TRBJ2-2; 7 bases line up with TRBD2. Per the germline V gene, CDR1 is KGHSH and CDR2 is LQKENI. The junction had 4 bases not matched to a gene; V was cut back by 3 bases and J by 0 bases. This CDR3 spans 16 amino acids. Here the CDR3 reads CASSPMGGANTGELFF. In nucleotides, the CDR3 is TGTGCCAGCTCACCGATGGGAGGGGCGAACACCGGGGAGCTGTTTTTT.

Ten or more counts support this clonotype. J is TRBJ1-5 and V is TRBV28; 9 bases are shared with TRBD1. V lost 4 bases to trimming and J lost 5 bases; unmatched junction nucleotides: 6. This CDR3 comprises 15 residues. The germline gives CDR1 MDHEN, CDR2 SYDVKM. The CDR3 DNA reads as TGTGCCAGCAGTTATACCGGGACAGGGTATCAGCCCCAGCATTTT. This encodes CASSYTGTGYQPQHF.

This clonotype was found a few times. The J gene is TRBJ2-7, the V gene TRBV19; 11 positions match TRBD2. The CDR3 length is 15 residues. After removal of 7 bases from V and 2 bases from J, the junction contained 7 bases not matched to a gene. Germline-derived CDR1 and CDR2 are LNHDA and SQIVND (reference sequence). CDR3 region: CASMGTSGETYEQYF. The CDR3 DNA reads TGTGCCAGTATGGGGACTAGCGGAGAAACCTACGAGCAGTACTTC.

This clonotype was seen at least ten times. The rearrangement links TRBV7-8 to TRBJ1-2; D possibly corresponds to TRBD1 (5 bases). Germline CDR1 is SGHVS and CDR2 is FQNEAQ. The CDR3 totals 12 residues. The CDR3 here is CATGRDYYGYTF. The CDR3 bases are TGTGCAACCGGCAGGGATTACTATGGCTACACCTTC.

This clonotype was seen repeatedly, ten times or more. The chain carries TRBV5-1 and TRBJ2-3; tentatively, D is TRBD2 (5 bases). CDR1 is SGHRS, CDR2 YFSETQ, per germline. CDR3 length equals 16 residues. V was clipped by 0 bases and J by 0 bases, with 11 bases between them. CDR3 bases: TGCGCCAGCAGCTTGGCTACGGGCGGGAGCACAGATACGCAGTATTTT. Its translation is CASSLATGGSTDTQYF.

As to this clonotype: It is likely a read error, because the conserved phenylalanine at the end of the CDR3 is missing. The chain links TRBV6-1 to TRBJ2-5, with 12 bases identical to TRBD2. CDR3 length: 13 amino acids. Germline-derived CDR1 and CDR2 are MNHNS and SASEGT. V shed 6 bases and J 4 bases; nucleotides not matched to a gene: 0. The CDR3 sequence: CASRTSGRETQYV. In nucleotides, the CDR3 is TGTGCCAGCAGGACTAGCGGGAGAGAGACCCAGTACGTC.